This T cell receptor (beta chain) appears in the sequencing data of a study of blood T cell repertoires in COVID-19. Overall study context: The United States, Italy and Spain were the sources of the acute and convalescent COVID-19 samples. PBMCs, B-cell-depleted T cells, or T cells were the source of the cDNA or gDNA that made up the material.

Germline loops: CDR1 SGHNT, CDR2 YYREEE (reference sequence). This CDR3 has 13 amino acids. Trimming removed 1 base from V and 2 bases from J, with 6 bases in between. TCRdb's table, derived via immunoSEQ multiplex PCR, lists solely in-frame clones and lacks some. The table has over 50,000 clones, approximately 73% seen once. The V and J genes are TRBV5-4 and TRBJ1-2; no reliable D call. This TCR derives from a woman aged 50 to 60 with active or convalescent COVID-19. What was sequenced was peripheral blood. CDR3 coding DNA: TGTGCCAGCAGCTTGCCAGGCAACTATGGCTACACCTTC. Translating gives CASSLPGNYGYTF.